This record covers a single T cell receptor (beta chain). Which antigen it targets is not known. An end of the junction differs from the germline gene, which may be a read error. This entry is derived from a study of CD8 T cells in ankylosing spondylitis (TCRdb year 2017). Broadly, across the study: To find TCR variants linked to disease, the study profiled T cell receptor beta repertoires in ankylosing spondylitis patients and healthy donors. The full study cohort was made up of approximately 27 ankylosing spondylitis patients and 108 healthy donors. Peripheral blood was sampled, and synovial fluid was also collected from ankylosing spondylitis patients. The paper's findings and limits, for the study overall: The disease-linked clones showed a CD8+ phenotype and occurred at relatively low frequencies in peripheral blood. The disease-linked clones were reported to be significantly enriched in matched synovial fluid samples from ankylosing spondylitis patients. Blood from ankylosing spondylitis patients appeared to be characterized by a TCR beta motif composed of about eight highly homologous amino acid variants. Some motif variants were previously reported in synovial fluid and blood of reactive arthritis patients, suggesting common disease-initiation mechanisms.

Sequencer: Illumina HiSeq 2500. TCR beta libraries were prepared by quantitative 5'-RACE with molecular barcodes. As for the original processing: A new computational method based on a probabilistic model of VDJ rearrangement was used to identify disease-linked TCR variants. TCRdb passed the public sequencing reads through fastp at Q25 and MiXCR, retaining productive beta sequences. When rows share a CDR3 protein, they turn into one entry using the most common DNA and genes. V and J calls and clone size were set by TCRdb, not the authors. Across this sample there are 230,000 or so distinct CDR3 sequences, with 18% seen only once. The ten largest clones take up less than 35% of the sample. From cysteine to phenylalanine, the CDR3 is 13 amino acids long. This entry keeps only the CDR3 DNA: 39 bases, framed from base 1. CDR1 DFQATT and CDR2 SNEGSKA were looked up in the germline V gene (reference sequence).

Material for sequencing was blood, either unsorted or a sorted T cell fraction (not recorded which). Rearrangement joined TRBV20-1 to TRBJ2-3, with the D gene not clear enough to name. The receptor comes from a male donor with ankylosing spondylitis or in good health (not recorded which). CDR3 protein: CSASGGNTVTQYF. DNA sequence: TGCAGTGCTAGCGGTGGGAACACAGTTACGCAGTATTTT.